Shown below are 13 T cell receptor beta chains from a single sample sequenced in a study of blood T cell repertoires in COVID-19. Measured with immunoSEQ multiplex PCR; TCRdb has only the in-frame clones, and not every one. The table records about 270,000 clones, around 85% of them present only once. Sequencing was done on a sample of peripheral blood. The receptors were gathered from a woman in her 70s with acute or convalescent COVID-19.

This chain joins TRBV6-6 and TRBJ2-3; 9 nucleotides align to TRBD1. Germline assignment: CDR1 MNHNY and CDR2 SVGAGI (reference sequence). The CDR3 covers 14 residues. With V trimmed by 6 bases and J by 1 base, 2 bases remained unmatched. The CDR3 DNA reads as TGTGCCAGCAGGGGACAGGGACGCACAGATACGCAGTATTTT. It is translated as CASRGQGRTDTQYF.

This clone has just one count. V and J are TRBV2 and TRBJ1-6; no firm D call. V lost 7 bases and J 8 bases, leaving 15 bases between the germline ends. The length of the CDR3 is 14 residues. The V gene's germline CDR1 is SNHLY and CDR2 FYNNEI. The CDR3 loop reads CASTGGQSYSPLHF. The CDR3 DNA is TGTGCCAGCACGGGCGGGCAGAGCTATTCACCCCTCCACTTT.

The rearrangement links TRBV7-9 to TRBJ2-3, with D maybe TRBD2 (6 bases). Looked up from germline, CDR1 is SEHNR and CDR2 is FQNEAQ (reference sequence). V gave up 3 bases and J gave up 6 bases, with 10 bases separating them. The length of the CDR3 is 13 residues. CDR3 sequence (DNA): TGTGCCAGCAGCTTTCGCGGGGTCGATACGCAGTATTTT. Protein product: CASSFRGVDTQYF.

The J gene is TRBJ2-2, the V gene TRBV5-1; D remains ambiguous. Germline CDR1 and CDR2: SGHRS and YFSETQ. CDR3 length equals 13 residues. Trimming removed 1 base at V and 5 bases at J, with 6 bases between. CDR3 DNA: TGCGCCAGCAGCTTGACTCCAACCGGGGAGCTGTTTTTT. As protein: CASSLTPTGELFF.

The rearrangement links TRBV6-5 to TRBJ2-2, with D hard to call. The germline V gene encodes CDR1 MNHEY and CDR2 SVGAGI. CDR3 length: 14 amino acids. V was shortened by 2 bases and J by 6 bases, with 10 bases between the two germline ends. CDR3 DNA sequence: TGTGCCAGCAGTTACGGCTCTTTGGCCGGGGAGCTGTTTTTT. Protein: CASSYGSLAGELFF.

V is TRBV3-1 (or the pseudogene TRBV3-2) and J is TRBJ2-3, with 15 bases matching TRBD2. After removal of 3 bases from V and 2 bases from J, the junction contained 3 bases not matched to a gene. Germline V gives CDR1 LGHDT, CDR2 YNNKEL (reference sequence). The CDR3 has 17 residues. The CDR3 sequence is CASSHGLAGGHTDTQYF. CDR3 DNA sequence: TGTGCCAGCAGCCACGGACTAGCGGGGGGGCACACAGATACGCAGTATTTT.

V usage is TRBV5-4 and J usage is TRBJ1-2; D possibly corresponds to TRBD1 (6 bases). Germline-derived CDR1 and CDR2 are SGHNT and YYREEE (reference sequence). The CDR3 runs 14 residues. Trimming took off 0 bases at V and 7 bases at J, with 13 bases between the two ends. CDR3 coding DNA: TGTGCCAGCAGCTTGGGGGCGGGGGCGCGTGGCTACACCTTC. The encoded protein is CASSLGAGARGYTF. The full variable domain, completed using reference TRBV5-4 and TRBJ1-2, is ETGVTQSPTHLIKTRGQQVTLRCSSQSGHNTVSWYQQALGQGPQFIFQYYREEENGRGNFPPRFSGLQFPNYSSELNVNALELDDSALYLCASSLGAGARGYTFGSGTRLTVV.

The chain recombines TRBV5-1 with TRBJ1-1; D may be TRBD1 (6 bases). The length of the CDR3 is 14 residues. V gave up 4 bases and J gave up 1 base, with 11 bases separating them. Germline loops: CDR1 SGHRS, CDR2 YFSETQ. The CDR3 DNA reads TGCGCCAGCAGCCGACCGGGACAGAACACTGAAGCTTTCTTT. Amino acids: CASSRPGQNTEAFF.

The chain joins TRBV19 to TRBJ1-5; tentatively, D is TRBD1 (5 bases). V was clipped by 3 bases and J by 0 bases, with 9 bases between them. Germline CDR1 and CDR2: LNHDA and SQIVND (reference sequence). This CDR3 is built from 15 residues. CDR3 DNA sequence: TGTGCCAGTAGTATTGGCGGGGGTAGCAATCAGCCCCAGCATTTT. Protein product: CASSIGGGSNQPQHF.

This chain links TRBV3-1 (or the pseudogene TRBV3-2) with TRBJ2-7; 7 bases are shared with TRBD1. Germline V gene data show CDR1 as LGHDT and CDR2 as YNNKEL (reference sequence). The CDR3 runs to 14 residues. J gave up 5 bases and V 8 bases, and 12 bases lay outside the gene matches. CDR3 in amino acids: CASPLPGQDDEQYF. CDR3 nucleotides: TGTGCCAGCCCCTTACCCGGACAGGACGACGAGCAGTACTTC.

V usage is TRBV7-9 and J usage is TRBJ1-2; TRBD1 matches 8 bases. The CDR3 runs 16 residues. CDR1 and CDR2 (germline): SEHNR, FQNEAQ (reference sequence). The trim removed 5 bases at V and 0 bases at J, leaving 8 bases unmatched. CDR3 DNA: TGTGCCAGCAGCCAGGACAGGGCGAAAGCTAACTATGGCTACACCTTC. Encoded protein: CASSQDRAKANYGYTF.

This clone has more than one count but fewer than ten. The rearrangement links TRBV21-1 to TRBJ1-5; no check of the table's D call, TRBD1, against the DNA was made. TRBV21-1 counts as a pseudogene. The CDR3 runs 17 residues. The CDR3 region has the DNA TGTGCCAGCAGCAAAGTAAGGGACATACCTCTTGATCAGCCCCAGCATTTT. Amino acid sequence: CASSKVRDIPLDQPQHF.

The chain carries TRBV3-1 (or the pseudogene TRBV3-2) and TRBJ2-6; possible D gene TRBD1, 5 bases. Germline V gene lookup returns CDR1 LGHDT and CDR2 YNNKEL (reference sequence). The length of the CDR3 is 16 residues. The germline V and J ends were trimmed by 4 bases and 0 bases, with 10 bases remaining between them. The CDR3 sequence: CASSPRVTSGANVLTF. As DNA, the CDR3 is TGTGCCAGCAGCCCCAGGGTTACCTCTGGGGCCAACGTCCTGACTTTC.